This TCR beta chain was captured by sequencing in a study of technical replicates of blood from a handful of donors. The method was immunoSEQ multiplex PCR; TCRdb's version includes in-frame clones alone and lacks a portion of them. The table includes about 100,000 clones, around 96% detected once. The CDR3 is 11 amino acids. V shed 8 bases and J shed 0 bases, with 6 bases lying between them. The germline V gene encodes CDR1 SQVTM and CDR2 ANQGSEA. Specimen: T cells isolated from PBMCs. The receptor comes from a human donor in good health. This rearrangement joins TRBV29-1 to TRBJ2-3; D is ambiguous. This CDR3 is CSFPSTDTQYF. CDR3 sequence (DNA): TGCAGCTTCCCGAGCACAGATACGCAGTATTTT.